The sample holds many counts of the clone carrying this T cell receptor (beta chain). The antigen is not known. Amplification of TCR beta CDR3 regions was performed using RNA transcripts as template. The HTBI primer set drove a first-round RT-PCR of the TCR CDR3. TCRdb reanalysed the multiplex PCR reads using MiXCR and keeps one entry per CDR3 protein. The table lists fewer than 700,000 distinct CDR3 sequences, about 16% of them singletons. The data originate from a study of T cells in Graves' hyperthyroidism and ophthalmopathy. Notes on the study in general: Model-based prediction identified ophthalmopathy a median 6.5 months prior to its onset.

Not enrolled were patients with uncontrolled infection, other autoimmune disease, pregnancy or lactation. This TCR derives from a woman under 40 with Graves' hyperthyroidism. The material sequenced was blood.

The CDR3 region has the DNA TGTGCCAGCAGCTTCGGGAACTATGGCTACACCTTC. It translates to CASSFGNYGYTF. The chain has TRBV7-2 and TRBJ1-2, with unresolved D. This CDR3 region has 12 residues. Germline V lookup: CDR1 SGHTA, CDR2 FQGNSA. V lost 3 bases, J lost 2 bases, and 4 bases lay in between.